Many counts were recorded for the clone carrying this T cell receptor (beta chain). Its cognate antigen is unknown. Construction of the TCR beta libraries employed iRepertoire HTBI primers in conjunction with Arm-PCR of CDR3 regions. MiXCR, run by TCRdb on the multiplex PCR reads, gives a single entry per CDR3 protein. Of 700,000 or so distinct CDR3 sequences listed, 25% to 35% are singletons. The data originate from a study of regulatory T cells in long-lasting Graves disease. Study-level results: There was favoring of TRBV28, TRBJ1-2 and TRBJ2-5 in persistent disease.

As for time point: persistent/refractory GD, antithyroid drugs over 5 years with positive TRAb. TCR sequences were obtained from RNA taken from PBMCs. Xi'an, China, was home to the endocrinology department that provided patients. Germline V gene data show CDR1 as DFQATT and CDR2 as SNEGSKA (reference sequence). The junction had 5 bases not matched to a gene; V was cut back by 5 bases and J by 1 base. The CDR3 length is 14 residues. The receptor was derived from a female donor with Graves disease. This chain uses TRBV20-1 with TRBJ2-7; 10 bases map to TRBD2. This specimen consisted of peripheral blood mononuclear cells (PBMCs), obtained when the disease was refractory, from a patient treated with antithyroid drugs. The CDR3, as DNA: TGCAGTGCTCTTGGGACTAGCGTATCCTACGAGCAGTACTTC. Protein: CSALGTSVSYEQYF.